The 15 T cell receptor beta chains given below trace back to one sample, sequenced in a study of T cells in Graves' hyperthyroidism and ophthalmopathy. RNA transcripts provided the source from which TCR beta CDR3 regions were amplified. Researchers ran a first-round RT-PCR on the TCR CDR3 using the HTBI primer set. TCRdb re-analysed the multiplex PCR reads in MiXCR, keeping a single row per CDR3 protein. The sample yields about 710,000 distinct CDR3 sequences, around 15% seen once. Material: blood. These receptors were collected from a man aged 18 to 29 with Graves' hyperthyroidism.

The chain is built from TRBV7-2 and TRBJ2-5; tentatively, D is TRBD1 or TRBD2 (6 bases each). There are 14 residues in the CDR3. Germline loops: CDR1 SGHTA, CDR2 FQGNSA. V was pared by 7 bases and J by 9 bases, with 21 bases between. The CDR3: CASTHGTLEGAQYF. The CDR3 region has the DNA TGTGCCAGCACCCACGGGACCCTGGAGGGGGCCCAGTACTTC.

The V gene is TRBV11-2, the J gene TRBJ1-1; no clear D gene. V was shortened by 5 bases and J by 4 bases, with 20 bases between the two germline ends. The CDR3 covers 16 residues. The V gene's germline CDR1 is SGHAT and CDR2 FQNNGV. CDR3 nucleotide sequence: TGTGCCAGCAGCATACCGGGCCAACATTCGGGCACTGAAGCTTTCTTT. It translates to CASSIPGQHSGTEAFF. The full variable domain, with the rest looked up from reference TRBV11-2 and TRBJ1-1, is EAGVAQSPRYKIIEKRQSVAFWCNPISGHATLYWYQQILGQGPKLLIQFQNNGVVDDSQLPKDRFSAERLKGVDSTLKIQPAKLEDSAVYLCASSIPGQHSGTEAFFGQGTRLTVV.

This clonotype was recorded at least ten times. The genes are TRBV20-1 and TRBJ2-1; perhaps D is TRBD1 or TRBD2 (6 bases each). This CDR3 region has 16 residues. V was shortened by 0 bases and J by 2 bases, with 14 bases between the two germline ends. Germline CDR1 reads DFQATT; CDR2 reads SNEGSKA (reference sequence). CDR3 DNA sequence: TGCAGTGCTAGAGACCGCGAGGGGGGCACCTACAATGAGCAGTTCTTC. Its protein is CSARDREGGTYNEQFF.

The table lists this clonotype with a few counts. V usage is TRBV9 and J usage is TRBJ2-5; tentative D call: TRBD2 (6 bases). V lost 4 bases to trimming and J lost 5 bases, with 15 bases between them. Germline CDR1 SGDLS, CDR2 YYNGEE. There are 14 residues in the CDR3. For the CDR3, the DNA is TGTGCCAGCAGCCCCCCCGGAGGGGCGGAGACCCAGTACTTC. Protein product: CASSPPGGAETQYF. Together with reference TRBV9 and TRBJ2-5, the CDR3 gives the full variable domain: DSGVTQTPKHLITATGQRVTLRCSPRSGDLSVYWYQQSLDQGLQFLIQYYNGEERAKGNILERFSAQQFPDLHSELNLSSLELGDSALYFCASSPPGGAETQYFGPGTRLLVL.

The chain combines TRBV24-1 with TRBJ2-5, with D maybe TRBD2 (5 bases). This CDR3 comprises 14 residues. The germline gives CDR1 KGHDR, CDR2 SFDVKD. Trimming removed 4 bases at V and 3 bases at J, with 11 bases between. The CDR3 here is CATSDPDGEETQYF. As DNA, the CDR3 is TGTGCCACCAGTGACCCGGACGGGGAAGAGACCCAGTACTTC.

V gene TRBV5-1 combines with J gene TRBJ2-1, with 8 nucleotides matching TRBD1. Germline V gene lookup returns CDR1 SGHRS and CDR2 YFSETQ. Unmatched junction bases numbered 16, after V lost 9 bases and J lost 8 bases. This CDR3 contains 15 residues. CDR3: CATRVTGAPLDEQFF. The CDR3 nucleotides are TGCGCCACCCGGGTGACAGGGGCCCCTTTGGATGAGCAGTTCTTC.

This clonotype was counted only a few times. The chain is built from TRBV4-1 and TRBJ2-7, with 7 bases fitting TRBD2. Looked up from germline, CDR1 is MGHRA and CDR2 is YSYEKL. The length of the CDR3 is 14 residues. The V and J ends lost 3 bases and 2 bases, in that order; junction bases with no gene match: 4. The CDR3 protein is CASSHASGPYEQYF. CDR3 DNA sequence: TGCGCCAGCAGCCATGCTAGCGGACCCTACGAGCAGTACTTC.

This clonotype was recorded only once. The chain combines TRBV3-1 with TRBJ2-3; 7 bases match TRBD2. The germline CDR1 and CDR2 sequences are LGHDT and YNNKEL (reference sequence). With 0 bases clipped from V and 7 bases from J, the junction kept 10 bases outside the gene matches. There are 16 residues in the CDR3. CDR3 in amino acids: CASSQDRREGWNTQYF. CDR3 nucleotide sequence: TGTGCCAGCAGCCAAGATAGGAGGGAGGGGTGGAATACGCAGTATTTT.

At least ten counts were recorded for this clonotype. This sequence joins TRBV28 and TRBJ2-7; D possibly matches TRBD1 or TRBD2 (5 bases each). Germline-derived CDR1 and CDR2 are MDHEN and SYDVKM. The CDR3 is 16 amino acids. V lost 4 bases and J 2 bases, leaving 18 bases between the germline ends. The CDR3 spells CASSSLGAAEPYEQYF. The DNA of the CDR3 is TGTGCCAGCAGTTCCCTCGGGGCCGCGGAGCCCTACGAGCAGTACTTC.

This clonotype was seen ten or more times. V usage is TRBV10-3 and J usage is TRBJ1-1; tentatively, D is TRBD1 (6 bases). This CDR3 spans 12 amino acids. Germline values: CDR1 ENHRY, CDR2 SYGVKD. Trimming took 6 bases from V and 1 from J, leaving 6 bases between them. CDR3 in amino acids: CAIRTGNTEAFF. The CDR3 DNA follows: TGTGCCATCAGGACAGGGAACACTGAAGCTTTCTTT.

The sample holds a few counts of this clonotype. The chain joins TRBV5-1 to TRBJ2-1, with 10 bases matching TRBD2. Per the germline V gene, CDR1 is SGHRS and CDR2 is YFSETQ. CDR3 length: 14 residues. J gave up 10 bases and V 3 bases, and 7 bases lay outside the gene matches. The CDR3 sequence is CASSSVLAGEEQFF. The CDR3 DNA sequence: TGCGCCAGCAGCTCGGTTCTAGCGGGAGAGGAGCAGTTCTTC.

This clonotype was seen repeatedly, ten times or more. The CDR3 nucleotides are TGTGCCAGCAGCCAAGATGCTAGGACAGGACAAGAGACCCAGTACTTC. Translated, it gives CASSQDARTGQETQYF. J is TRBJ2-5 and V is TRBV3-1; 7 bases line up with TRBD1. The ends lost 0 bases at V and 2 bases at J; junction bases unmatched: 6. The CDR3 is 16 amino acids. Germline loops: CDR1 LGHDT, CDR2 YNNKEL (reference sequence).

As to this clonotype: Being one base from a much bigger clone, this may be a read error. The V gene is TRBV20-1, the J gene TRBJ2-1; 8 bases are a match to TRBD2. J gave up 7 bases and V 3 bases, and 11 bases lay outside the gene matches. The germline gives CDR1 DFQATT, CDR2 SNEGSKA (reference sequence). This CDR3 contains 15 residues. The chain's CDR3 is CSASRLARGDNEQFF. CDR3 nucleotides: TGCAGTGCTAGTAGACTAGCGAGAGGGGATAATGAGCAGTTCTTC.

J is TRBJ2-7 and V is TRBV4-1; the match to TRBD1 covers 7 bases. Trimming at V came to 0 bases and at J to 2 bases, leaving 4 bases not matched to a gene. Germline V gives CDR1 MGHRA, CDR2 YSYEKL. CDR3 length: 15 residues. In nucleotides, the CDR3 is TGCGCCAGCAGCCAAGATGGGGGACAGCCCTACGAGCAGTACTTC. Translating gives CASSQDGGQPYEQYF.

With respect to this clonotype: At one end the junction does not follow the germline gene, possibly because of a read error. This rearrangement joins TRBV18 to TRBJ2-7; D perhaps matches TRBD2 (5 bases). This CDR3 contains 15 residues. CDR1 KGHSH and CDR2 LQKENI come from the germline V gene. The CDR3 protein is CVSSPREGAPLEQYF. CDR3 sequence (DNA): TGTGTCAGCTCACCCCGAGAGGGAGCCCCCCTTGAGCAGTACTTC.